This T cell receptor (beta chain) was observed in a study of cytomegalovirus exposure and HLA in healthy donors listed by TCRdb under 2017. About the study as a whole: According to a later analysis, one platform produced both the 110 or so validation repertoires and the roughly 660 repertoires of the first cohort. The study was designed to test whether signatures of past pathogen exposure could be identified by cataloging public T cell receptors. Besides the first cohort of about 730 subjects, a separate validation cohort made up of over 95 different subjects was used. The study combined high-throughput TCR immunosequencing, statistical association of individual TCRs with disease status, and machine learning to predict cytomegalovirus infection status.

General study outcomes and caveats: A total of about 150 TCR beta chains were listed by the study as associated with cytomegalovirus. In both the original and validation cohorts, the classifier was reported to diagnose cytomegalovirus status with high specificity and sensitivity. In vitro tests confirmed that a few of the cytomegalovirus-associated TCR beta chains recognize cytomegalovirus antigens. A later analysis lacked HLA typing for the validation cohort, so it scored co-occurrence in that cohort across all 120 or so repertoires. The authors suggested that the approach could potentially be generalized to other disease states and immunological phenotypes. A later analysis found that TCRs clustered in the first cohort also tended to co-occur in the 120 validation repertoires, with just under 95% of cluster scores above 0. Across donors, most TCR sequences were observed very rarely, whereas some public TCRs were present in many individuals.

Comments on this clone: No cognate antigen has been identified for it. Within one base of it there is no much larger clone, and no base qualities were kept.

CDR1 DFQATT and CDR2 SNEGSKA are derived from the germline V gene (reference sequence). From cysteine to phenylalanine, the CDR3 is 11 amino acids long. Here the CDR3 DNA is all that survives: 33 bases in frame from base 1. V is reduced by 6 bases and J by 5 bases, leaving a spacing of 10 bases between them. Libraries came from the immunoSEQ multiplex PCR assay. The paper's data handling went like this. To diagnose cytomegalovirus status from the catalog of TCR beta chain sequences, a statistical classification framework was built. TCRdb holds this immuneACCESS table with in-frame rearrangements only. Some clones are missing; in checked studies, unresolved V genes explain under half, and the rest has no known cause. The DNA was the basis for D and trimming; V, J and clone size are from that table. This sample lists more than 250,000 clones; 80% to 90% were detected once. The ten largest account for about 0.91% of the sample.

The donors were included in the validation cohort of over a hundred subjects, a group kept apart from the roughly 700-subject first cohort. This chain is built from TRBV20-1 and TRBJ2-5; no D gene is confidently identified. Sample: PBMCs. The sequence was obtained from a woman aged 18-29 years in good health and CMV-seronegative. The CDR3 protein sequence reads: CSAPLRETQYF. The bases are TGCAGTGCCCCCCTGAGGGAGACCCAGTACTTC.